The next 6 T cell receptor beta chains were all read from a single sample in a study of blood T cell repertoires in COVID-19. Sequenced by immunoSEQ multiplex PCR; TCRdb stores in-frame clones only, minus some. The repertoire includes 150,000 to 200,000 clones, more than 75% of them detected once, and roughly 8% sits in the top ten. Sequencing was performed on peripheral blood. The receptors come from a woman aged 55-69 years with COVID-19, enrolled during active disease.

The J gene is TRBJ1-6, the V gene TRBV14, with D hard to call. CDR3 size: 14 residues. Trimming removed 8 bases from V and 7 bases from J, with 15 bases in between. In germline, CDR1 is SGHDN, CDR2 FVKESK. The CDR3 DNA reads TGTGCCAGCCGGGAGCGCACTACAAATTCACCCCTCCACTTT. Its protein is CASRERTTNSPLHF.

This chain connects TRBV11-3 to TRBJ2-1; 7 nucleotides match TRBD2. V shed 3 bases and J 7 bases; nucleotides not matched to a gene: 9. Germline loops: CDR1 SGHNT, CDR2 YENEEA. CDR3 size: 15 residues. Here the CDR3 reads CASSFLAGELNEQFF. The CDR3, as DNA: TGTGCCAGCAGCTTCCTCGCGGGAGAATTGAATGAGCAGTTCTTC.

The rearrangement joins TRBV10-3 to TRBJ2-1; a weak D match, TRBD2 (6 bases). In germline, CDR1 is ENHRY, CDR2 SYGVKD. CDR3 length: 14 residues. V dropped 6 bases and J dropped 8 bases, with 17 bases sitting between them. As DNA, the CDR3 is TGTGCCATCAGATCCTCGCGGGAAGGGGATGAGCAGTTCTTC. It is translated as CAIRSSREGDEQFF.

This CDR3 is CSVGVGGYTEAFF. CDR3 nucleotide sequence: TGCAGCGTTGGGGTAGGGGGCTACACTGAAGCTTTCTTT. The chain recombines TRBV29-1 with TRBJ1-1; 7 bases fit TRBD1. J gave up 3 bases and V 4 bases, and 5 bases lay outside the gene matches. From germline, CDR1 is SQVTM and CDR2 ANQGSEA. The CDR3 extends over 13 amino acids.

The chain combines TRBV6-1 with TRBJ2-7; no firm D call. The CDR3 contains 12 residues. Germline V gene sequence: CDR1 MNHNS, CDR2 SASEGT. With 3 bases removed from V and 4 bases from J, the gap between germline ends came to 7 bases. The CDR3 reads CASSDDGYEQYV. The CDR3 nucleotides read TGTGCCAGCAGTGACGACGGGTACGAGCAGTACGTC.

The chain employs TRBV4-1 and TRBJ2-1, with a tentative D call TRBD2 (6 bases). From germline, CDR1 is MGHRA and CDR2 YSYEKL. The CDR3 extends over 17 amino acids. The germline V and J ends were trimmed by 4 bases and 0 bases, with 16 bases remaining between them. CDR3 DNA sequence: TGCGCCAGCAGCCTACCTAAGGCGGGAAGCTCCTACAATGAGCAGTTCTTC. Encoded protein: CASSLPKAGSSYNEQFF.